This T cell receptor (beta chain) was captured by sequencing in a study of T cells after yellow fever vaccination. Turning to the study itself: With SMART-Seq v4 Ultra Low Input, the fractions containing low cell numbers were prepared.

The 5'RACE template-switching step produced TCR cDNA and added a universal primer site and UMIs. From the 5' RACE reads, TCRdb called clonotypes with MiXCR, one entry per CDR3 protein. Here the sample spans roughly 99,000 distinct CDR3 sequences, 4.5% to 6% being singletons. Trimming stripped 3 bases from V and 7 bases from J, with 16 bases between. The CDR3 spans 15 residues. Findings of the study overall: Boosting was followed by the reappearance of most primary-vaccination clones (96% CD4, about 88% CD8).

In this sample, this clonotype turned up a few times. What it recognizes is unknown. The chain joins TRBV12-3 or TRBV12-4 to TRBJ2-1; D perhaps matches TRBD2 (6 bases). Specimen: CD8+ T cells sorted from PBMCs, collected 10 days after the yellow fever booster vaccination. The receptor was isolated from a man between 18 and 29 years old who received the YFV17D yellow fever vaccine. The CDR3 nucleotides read TGTGCCAGCAGTTTTCGAGGCCCGGGGAGGAATGAGCAGTTCTTC. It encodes CASSFRGPGRNEQFF.